Below are 16 T cell receptor beta chains sequenced from a single sample in a study of control samples from healthy donors and cancer patients. The table came from immunoSEQ multiplex PCR; TCRdb's copy has only in-frame clones and leaves some out. In the table there are fewer than 200,000 clones, around nine tenths of which are singletons. Input material: blood. These receptors all come from a woman aged 25 to 45 in good health.

The J gene is TRBJ1-5, the V gene TRBV4-1, with a possible D match to TRBD1 (5 bases). The V gene lost 4 bases and the J gene lost 3 bases, with 13 bases spanning the gap. The CDR3 loop spans 15 amino acids. Germline CDR1 and CDR2: MGHRA and YSYEKL. The CDR3 DNA reads as TGCGCCAGCAGCCGTCAGGGACTCAACAATCAGCCCCAGCATTTT. Its translation: CASSRQGLNNQPQHF.

In its sample, this clone was seen once. This rearrangement joins TRBV19 to TRBJ2-1; 9 bases map to TRBD2. V shed 0 bases, J shed 5 bases, and the junction held 8 bases outside the gene matches. Germline CDR1 LNHDA, CDR2 SQIVND (reference sequence). The CDR3 extends over 17 amino acids. The CDR3 region has the DNA TGTGCCAGTAGTATAGATACCGGGACTAGCCAAGACAATGAGCAGTTCTTC. It encodes CASSIDTGTSQDNEQFF.

V and J are TRBV9 and TRBJ2-1; D uncertain. The CDR3 totals 16 residues. Germline values: CDR1 SGDLS, CDR2 YYNGEE. Trimming removed 3 bases from V and 4 bases from J, with 17 bases in between. The CDR3 sequence: CASSADSASAYNEQFF. CDR3 sequence (DNA): TGTGCCAGCAGCGCGGATAGTGCCTCGGCGTACAATGAGCAGTTCTTC. Together with reference TRBV9 and TRBJ2-1, the CDR3 gives the full variable domain: DSGVTQTPKHLITATGQRVTLRCSPRSGDLSVYWYQQSLDQGLQFLIQYYNGEERAKGNILERFSAQQFPDLHSELNLSSLELGDSALYFCASSADSASAYNEQFFGPGTRLTVL.

CDR3 coding DNA: TGCGCCAGCAGCTTGAGACCGAACACCGGGGAGCTGTTTTTT. It is translated as CASSLRPNTGELFF. The rearrangement uses TRBV5-1 and TRBJ2-2; D not certain. There are 14 residues in the CDR3. Trimming took 1 base from V and 0 from J, leaving 4 bases between them. Germline assignment: CDR1 SGHRS and CDR2 YFSETQ.

The rearrangement links TRBV20-1 to TRBJ1-3, with 10 bases that match TRBD1. This CDR3 is 16 amino acids long. Germline trimming cut 3 bases from V and 4 bases from J; bases unmatched to any gene: 9. The germline CDR1 and CDR2 sequences are DFQATT and SNEGSKA (reference sequence). The CDR3 DNA reads as TGCAGTGCTAGTCCCGGGACAGGGGCGGAAGGAAACACCATATATTTT. Translating gives CSASPGTGAEGNTIYF.

The CDR3 DNA sequence: TGTGCCAGCAGCTTAAATGAGGGAGGGAACACTGAAGCTTTCTTT. Translated: CASSLNEGGNTEAFF. The chain combines TRBV7-9 with TRBJ1-1; D not resolved. Germline V lookup: CDR1 SEHNR, CDR2 FQNEAQ (reference sequence). The ends were cut back, 2 bases at V and 1 base at J, with 11 bases in the middle. The CDR3 covers 15 residues.

In this sample, this clone turned up a few times. The chain couples TRBV3-1 (or the pseudogene TRBV3-2) to TRBJ1-5; D call uncertain. The CDR3 spans 13 residues. Germline V gene data show CDR1 as LGHDT and CDR2 as YNNKEL (reference sequence). With 4 bases removed from V and 3 bases from J, the gap between germline ends came to 7 bases. In nucleotides, the CDR3 is TGTGCCAGCAGCCTCACCAACAATCAGCCCCAGCATTTT. Its protein product is CASSLTNNQPQHF.

The gene calls are TRBV5-1 and TRBJ2-1; D is unclear. Germline CDR1 is SGHRS and CDR2 is YFSETQ. The CDR3 sequence is 15 residues long. The V end lost 0 bases, the J end lost 2 bases, and 9 bases lay between the germline ends. The CDR3 DNA sequence: TGCGCCAGCAGCTTGGAGTTTAGACCCTACAATGAGCAGTTCTTC. This translates into CASSLEFRPYNEQFF.

As to this clone: This same CDR3 is encoded by further DNA sequences in the sample. This CDR3 reads CASRPGVNTEAFF. CDR3 DNA sequence: TGTGCCAGCAGACCAGGGGTGAACACTGAAGCTTTCTTT. The chain combines TRBV6-5 with TRBJ1-1; D is perhaps TRBD1 (6 bases). CDR1 and CDR2 (germline): MNHEY, SVGAGI. There are 13 residues in the CDR3. Trimming took off 6 bases at V and 0 bases at J, with 8 bases between the two ends.

V gene TRBV3-1 (or the pseudogene TRBV3-2) combines with J gene TRBJ2-7; no definite D call. The CDR3 contains 15 residues. Germline CDR1 is LGHDT and CDR2 is YNNKEL (reference sequence). V was cut by 0 bases and J by 2 bases, with 11 bases left in between. CDR3 nucleotides: TGTGCCAGCAGCCAAGATAAGGCGAACACCTACGAGCAGTACTTC. Translated: CASSQDKANTYEQYF.

The chain recombines TRBV4-1 with TRBJ1-3, with TRBD1 identical over 12 bases. CDR1 is MGHRA and CDR2 is YSYEKL in the germline V gene. V gave up 0 bases and J gave up 7 bases; unmatched junction bases: 7. The CDR3 extends over 17 amino acids. The CDR3 here is CASSQEPPGQGANTIYF. The CDR3 DNA reads TGCGCCAGCAGCCAAGAGCCCCCGGGACAGGGGGCGAACACCATATATTTT.

Details on this clone: One junction end disagrees with the germline gene, perhaps due to a read error. This chain joins TRBV7-7 and TRBJ2-1; TRBD2 might be the D (7 bases). Germline loops: CDR1 SSHAT, CDR2 FNYEAQ (reference sequence). The length of the CDR3 is 15 residues. The CDR3 loop is CASSLGGGGSNEQFF. For the CDR3, the DNA is TGTGCTAGCAGCTTAGGGGGGGGAGGGTCCAATGAGCAGTTCTTC.

This rearrangement joins TRBV24-1 to TRBJ2-7; D is perhaps TRBD1 (6 bases). Per germline, CDR1 KGHDR and CDR2 SFDVKD. Trimming cost V 6 bases and J 4 bases, with 27 bases left between them. The CDR3 covers 18 residues. The CDR3 DNA follows: TGTGCCACCAGTATACAGGTTTTGACAGGTGGTATAGAGTACGAGCAGTACGTC. This encodes CATSIQVLTGGIEYEQYV.

The rearrangement uses TRBV19 and TRBJ2-1; 13 bases map to TRBD2. Germline V gene lookup returns CDR1 LNHDA and CDR2 SQIVND (reference sequence). J gave up 0 bases and V 5 bases, and 7 bases lay outside the gene matches. This CDR3 comprises 18 residues. The CDR3 DNA reads as TGTGCCAGTAGTCGGGGACTAGCGGGATTAAGCTCCTACAATGAGCAGTTCTTC. Protein: CASSRGLAGLSSYNEQFF. Full variable domain (remainder filled in from reference TRBV19 and TRBJ2-1): DGGITQSPKYLFRKEGQNVTLSCEQNLNHDAMYWYRQDPGQGLRLIYYSQIVNDFQKGDIAEGYSVSREKKESFPLTVTSAQKNPTAFYLCASSRGLAGLSSYNEQFFGPGTRLTVL.

This clone was seen only once. The rearrangement links TRBV29-1 to TRBJ1-2; 7 nucleotides match TRBD1. CDR1 and CDR2 (germline): SQVTM, ANQGSEA. Trimming at V came to 6 bases and at J to 7 bases, leaving 8 bases not matched to a gene. CDR3 size: 12 residues. CDR3 nucleotides: TGCAGCGTCCAGGGGGACGGTAGTGGCTACACCTTC. Protein product: CSVQGDGSGYTF.

V is TRBV28 and J is TRBJ2-4; the D is unclear. This CDR3 is built from 20 residues. With 5 bases removed from V and 1 base from J, the gap between germline ends came to 27 bases. The germline gives CDR1 MDHEN, CDR2 SYDVKM. The CDR3 region is CASSSFGVLSQSRAKNIQYF. In nucleotides, the CDR3 is TGTGCCAGCAGTAGTTTTGGGGTTCTATCCCAAAGCCGGGCCAAAAACATTCAGTACTTC.